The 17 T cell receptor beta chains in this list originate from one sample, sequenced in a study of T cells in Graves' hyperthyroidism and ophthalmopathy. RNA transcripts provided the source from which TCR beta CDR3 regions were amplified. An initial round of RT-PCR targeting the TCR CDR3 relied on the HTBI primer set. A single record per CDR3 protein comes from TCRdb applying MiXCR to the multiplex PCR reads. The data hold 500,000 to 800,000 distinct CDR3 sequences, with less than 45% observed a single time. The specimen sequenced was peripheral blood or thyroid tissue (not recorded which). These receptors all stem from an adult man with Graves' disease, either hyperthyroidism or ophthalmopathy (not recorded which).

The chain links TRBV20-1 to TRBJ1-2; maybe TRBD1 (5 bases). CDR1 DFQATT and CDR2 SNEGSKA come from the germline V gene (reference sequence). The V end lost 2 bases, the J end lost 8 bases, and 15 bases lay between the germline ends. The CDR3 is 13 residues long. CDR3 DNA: TGCAGTGCTAGAAACAATGGGGACTCGGGCTACACCTTC. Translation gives CSARNNGDSGYTF.

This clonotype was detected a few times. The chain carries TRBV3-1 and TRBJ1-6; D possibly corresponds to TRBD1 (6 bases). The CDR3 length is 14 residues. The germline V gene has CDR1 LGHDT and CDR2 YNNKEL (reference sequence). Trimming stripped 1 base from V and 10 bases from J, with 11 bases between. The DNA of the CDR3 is TGTGCCAGCAGCCAAGCGGGGGGCGCGTCACCCCTCCACTTT. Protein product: CASSQAGGASPLHF.

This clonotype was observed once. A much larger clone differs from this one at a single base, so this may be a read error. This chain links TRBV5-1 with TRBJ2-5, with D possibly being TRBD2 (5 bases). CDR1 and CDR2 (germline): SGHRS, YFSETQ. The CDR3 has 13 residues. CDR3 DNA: TGCGCCAGCAGCTTGCTGACTGGGGAGACCCGGTACTTC. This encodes CASSLLTGETRYF. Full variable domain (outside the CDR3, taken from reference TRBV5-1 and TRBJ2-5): KAGVTQTPRYLIKTRGQQVTLSCSPISGHRSVSWYQQTPGQGLQFLFEYFSETQRNKGNFPGRFSGRQFSNSRSEMNVSTLELGDSALYLCASSLLTGETRYFGPGTRLLVL.

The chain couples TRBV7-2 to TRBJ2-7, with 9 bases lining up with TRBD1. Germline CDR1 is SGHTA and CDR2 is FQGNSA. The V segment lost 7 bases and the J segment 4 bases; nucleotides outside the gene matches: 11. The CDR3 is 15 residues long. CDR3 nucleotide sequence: TGTGCCAGCACGCCCCCGGGACAGGGTGTGTACGAGCAGTACTTC. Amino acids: CASTPPGQGVYEQYF.

The CDR3 DNA reads as TGTGCCACCGGGAGCACGAACACCGGGGAGCTGTTTTTT. This gives the protein CATGSTNTGELFF. V is TRBV15 and J is TRBJ2-2, with D tentatively TRBD2 (5 bases). V lost 8 bases and J 0 bases, leaving 7 bases between the germline ends. The CDR3 has 13 amino acids. Per germline, CDR1 LNHNV and CDR2 YYDKDF (reference sequence).

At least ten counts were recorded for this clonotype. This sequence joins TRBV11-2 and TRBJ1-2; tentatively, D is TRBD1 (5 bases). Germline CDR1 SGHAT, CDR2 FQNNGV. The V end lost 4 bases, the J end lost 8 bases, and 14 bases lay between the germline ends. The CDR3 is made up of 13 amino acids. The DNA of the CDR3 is TGTGCCAGCAGCTACACAGGATCCGAGGGCTACACCTTC. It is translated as CASSYTGSEGYTF.

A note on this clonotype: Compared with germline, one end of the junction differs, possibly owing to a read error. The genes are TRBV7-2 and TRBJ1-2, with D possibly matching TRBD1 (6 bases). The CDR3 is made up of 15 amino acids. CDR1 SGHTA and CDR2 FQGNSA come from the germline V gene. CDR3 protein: CASSRDKAYNYGHTF. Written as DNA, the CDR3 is TGTGCCAGCAGCCGGGACAAGGCCTATAACTATGGCCACACCTTC.

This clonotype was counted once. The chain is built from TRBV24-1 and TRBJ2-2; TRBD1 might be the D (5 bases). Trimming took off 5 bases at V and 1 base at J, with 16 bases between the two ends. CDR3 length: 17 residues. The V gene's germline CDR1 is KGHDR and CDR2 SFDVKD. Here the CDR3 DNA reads TGTGCCACCAGTGCGCACAGGTCCGTATGGAACACCGGGGAGCTGTTTTTT. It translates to CATSAHRSVWNTGELFF.

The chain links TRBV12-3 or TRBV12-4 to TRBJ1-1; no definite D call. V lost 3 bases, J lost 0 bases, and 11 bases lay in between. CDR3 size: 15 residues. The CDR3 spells CASSFVQILNTEAFF. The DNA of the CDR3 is TGTGCCAGCAGTTTTGTCCAGATCCTGAACACTGAAGCTTTCTTT.

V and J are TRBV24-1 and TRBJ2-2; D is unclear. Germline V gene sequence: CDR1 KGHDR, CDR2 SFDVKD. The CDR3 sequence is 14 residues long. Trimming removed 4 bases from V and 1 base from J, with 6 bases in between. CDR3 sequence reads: CATSEGRNTGELFF. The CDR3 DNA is TGTGCCACCAGTGAAGGCAGGAACACCGGGGAGCTGTTTTTT.

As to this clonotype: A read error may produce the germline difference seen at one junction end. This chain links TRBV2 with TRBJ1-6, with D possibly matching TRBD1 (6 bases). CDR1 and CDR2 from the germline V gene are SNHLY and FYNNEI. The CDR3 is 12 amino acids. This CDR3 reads CASSESQGHIYF. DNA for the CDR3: TGTGCCAGCAGTGAATCGCAGGGACACATCTACTTT.

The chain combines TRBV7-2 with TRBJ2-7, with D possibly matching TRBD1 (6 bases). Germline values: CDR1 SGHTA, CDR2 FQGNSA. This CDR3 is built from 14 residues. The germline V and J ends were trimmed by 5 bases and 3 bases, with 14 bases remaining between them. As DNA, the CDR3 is TGTGCCAGCAGCCCCTCCGGGACACACTACGAGCAGTACTTC. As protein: CASSPSGTHYEQYF. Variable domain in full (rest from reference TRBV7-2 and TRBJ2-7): GAGVSQSPSNKVTEKGKDVELRCDPISGHTALYWYRQSLGQGLEFLIYFQGNSAPDKSGLPSDRFSAERTGGSVSTLTIQRTQQEDSAVYLCASSPSGTHYEQYFGPGTRLTVT.

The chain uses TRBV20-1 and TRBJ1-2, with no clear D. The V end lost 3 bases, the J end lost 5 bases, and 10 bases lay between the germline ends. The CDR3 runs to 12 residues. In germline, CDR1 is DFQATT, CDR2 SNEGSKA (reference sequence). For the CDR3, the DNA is TGCAGTGCTAGGCCCGTCCTTTATGGCTACACCTTC. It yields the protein CSARPVLYGYTF.

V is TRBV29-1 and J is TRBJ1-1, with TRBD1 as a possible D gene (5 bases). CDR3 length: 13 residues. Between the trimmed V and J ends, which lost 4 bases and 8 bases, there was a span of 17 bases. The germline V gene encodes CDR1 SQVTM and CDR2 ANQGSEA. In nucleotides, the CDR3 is TGCAGCGTTGCAGGGACGGGGATTCGGGAAGCTTTCTTT. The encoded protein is CSVAGTGIREAFF. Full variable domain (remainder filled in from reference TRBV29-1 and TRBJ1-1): SAVISQKPSRDICQRGTSLTIQCQVDSQVTMMFWYRQQPGQSLTLIATANQGSEATYESGFVIDKFPISRPNLTFSTLTVSNMSPEDSSIYLCSVAGTGIREAFFGQGTRLTVV.

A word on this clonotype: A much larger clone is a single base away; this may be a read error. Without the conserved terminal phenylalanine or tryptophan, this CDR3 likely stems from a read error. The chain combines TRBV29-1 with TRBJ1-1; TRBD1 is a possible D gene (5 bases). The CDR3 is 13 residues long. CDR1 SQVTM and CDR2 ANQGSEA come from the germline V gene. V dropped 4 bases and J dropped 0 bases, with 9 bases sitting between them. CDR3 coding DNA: TGCAGCGTTGTAAAGGGGATGAACACTGAAGCTTTCCTT. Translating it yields CSVVKGMNTEAFL.

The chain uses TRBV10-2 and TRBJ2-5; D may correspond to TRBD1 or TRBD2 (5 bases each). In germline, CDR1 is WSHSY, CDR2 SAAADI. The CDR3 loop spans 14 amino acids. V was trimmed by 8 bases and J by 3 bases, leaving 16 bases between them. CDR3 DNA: TGCGCCAGCCGGTGGGAGATGGGGGAAGAGACCCAGTACTTC. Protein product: CASRWEMGEETQYF.

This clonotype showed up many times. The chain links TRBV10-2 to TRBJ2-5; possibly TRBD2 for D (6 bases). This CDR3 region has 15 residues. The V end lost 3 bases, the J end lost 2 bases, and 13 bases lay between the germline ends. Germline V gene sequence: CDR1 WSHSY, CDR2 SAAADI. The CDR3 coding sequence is TGCGCCAGCAGTGAAGCTAGCGACCTTCAAGAGACCCAGTACTTC. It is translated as CASSEASDLQETQYF.